The 5 T cell receptor beta chains below all came from one sample that was sequenced in a study of blood T cells in healthy people across ages. Primed by a sample-barcoded 5' primer and a J-beta primer mix, a second PCR proceeded for roughly 7 to 11 cycles. TCRdb fed the 5' RACE reads into MiXCR, producing one record per CDR3 protein. This table has 1.5 million to 2 million distinct CDR3 sequences, approximately 50% appearing once. The sequenced sample was blood. These receptors came from a woman aged 40 to 50 in good health.

A few counts support this clonotype. The chain links TRBV15 to TRBJ2-5; D ambiguous. The CDR3 totals 15 residues. Germline values: CDR1 LNHNV, CDR2 YYDKDF (reference sequence). V was pared by 3 bases and J by 1 base, with 12 bases between. CDR3 region: CATSSFGESQETQYF. The CDR3 DNA is TGTGCCACCAGCAGCTTTGGGGAATCCCAAGAGACCCAGTACTTC.

The V call is TRBV27, the J call TRBJ2-1; the D is unclear. The germline CDR1 and CDR2 sequences are MNHEY and SMNVEV (reference sequence). Trimming stripped 4 bases from V and 8 bases from J, with 12 bases between. The CDR3 is 13 amino acids. The CDR3 region has the DNA TGTGCCAGCAGTTCTCAGGTCTGGGATGAGCAGTTCTTC. It is translated as CASSSQVWDEQFF.

This clonotype came up a few times. The gene calls are TRBV24-1 and TRBJ1-5, with 7 bases that match TRBD1. The germline CDR1 and CDR2 sequences are KGHDR and SFDVKD. V shed 3 bases and J 4 bases; nucleotides not matched to a gene: 8. CDR3 size: 16 residues. DNA of the CDR3: TGTGCCACCAGTGATGCCCTTACAGGGGAGAATCAGCCCCAGCATTTT. Its translation is CATSDALTGENQPQHF.

This clonotype was observed a handful of times. The chain links TRBV12-3 or TRBV12-4 to TRBJ2-3, with no clear D. The CDR3 is 13 amino acids. Trimming took off 5 bases at V and 5 bases at J, with 11 bases between the two ends. CDR3 sequence (DNA): TGTGCCAGCAGTGCCGCGTGGGGAGATACGCAGTATTTT. Its translation is CASSAAWGDTQYF.

The chain joins TRBV21-1 to TRBJ2-7; the DNA was not compared with TRBD2, the D call given in the table. TRBV21-1 is labeled a pseudogene. The CDR3 extends over 16 amino acids. The CDR3: CASSKLLAGGTYEQYF. DNA for the CDR3: TGTGCCAGCAGCAAACTACTAGCGGGGGGGACCTACGAGCAGTACTTC.